Listed below are T cell receptor beta chains from one sample, sequenced in a study of T cell repertoires in cytomegalovirus infection. These receptors are not linked to any known antigen. TCRdb used MiXCR to reprocess the reads, holding one entry per CDR3 protein. The sample records tens of thousands of distinct CDR3 sequences, 35% to 50% being singletons. Sequencing used CD8+ T cells from cultured PBMCs, obtained from culture after CMV antigen stimulation. These receptors all come from a human donor in good health (CMV status not recorded). Some clones in this sample may be carry-over from other donors' samples. Both conserved end residues are part of each CDR3. D genes are given only for firm matches. Expanded clones are given a class, and other clones once, few, many or no size at all.

- TRBJ1-2 - TRBV7-8 TGTGCCAGCAGCTCAGCGCGAGGGATTGGTGACTACACCTTT CASSSARGIGDYTF
- TRBJ2-7 few TRBV12-3/TRBV12-4 TGTGCCAGCAGTTCTGGCGGGCGGGGTGGCTACGAGCAGTACTTC CASSSGGRGGYEQYF
- TRBJ1-2 few TRBV12-3/TRBV12-4 TGTGCCAGCAGTTTGGATGGCGTCGGCTATGGCTACACCTTC CASSLDGVGYGYTF
TRBD1 TRBJ2-5 many TRBV27 TGTGCCAGCAGTCGGGACAGGGTCGGGCGGGAGACCCAGTACTTC CASSRDRVGRETQYF
- TRBJ1-5 - TRBV28 TGTGCCAGCAGTGGCTCGACAGGCCAGGAGGGGCCCCAGCATTTT CASSGSTGQEGPQHF
- TRBJ2-2 many TRBV7-2 TGTGCCAGCAGCTTATCCTACGGAGGGACAGTCACCGGGGAGCTGTTTTTT CASSLSYGGTVTGELFF
TRBD2 TRBJ2-3 few TRBV29-1 TGCAGCGTTGAAGACACGACTAGCGGAGGCACAGATACGCAGTATTTT CSVEDTTSGGTDTQYF
- TRBJ1-2 - TRBV7-6 TGTGCCAGCAGCTTCGTCGGCAGAGCCTATGGCTACACCTTC CASSFVGRAYGYTF
- TRBJ2-1 - TRBV2 TGTGCCACGCGCGGGTCCCGCAATGAGCAGTTCTTC CATRGSRNEQFF
TRBD1 TRBJ1-4 few TRBV7-2 TGTGCCAGCAGCTTAGAACCCAGGGGGCTCGTTAATGAAAAACTGTTTTTT CASSLEPRGLVNEKLFF
TRBD1 TRBJ2-7 - TRBV7-2 TGTGCCAGCAGCTTCACTCGGGACAGGGTATCCTACGAGCAGTACTTC CASSFTRDRVSYEQYF
- TRBJ2-1 - TRBV7-6 TGTGCCAGCAGCTTTGGAGAGCTAGCGCTAAGGGGGCAGTTCTTC CASSFGELALRGQFF